This T cell receptor beta chain was captured in a study of cytomegalovirus exposure and HLA in healthy donors. On this clone: The antigen remains unidentified.

The CDR3 has 14 residues. The V gene end was trimmed by 2 bases and the J gene end by 4 bases; junction bases not matched to a gene: 3. Germline V gene sequence: CDR1 MNHEY, CDR2 SVGAGI. Study findings and constraints: While the bulk of TCR sequences proved rare, some public TCRs turned up in many donors. Productive rates of about 87% or about 30% were seen for most TCR beta V segments in an earlier analysis. Later on, analysis showed that most CMV-associated TCR beta chains appeared to be HLA-restricted.

The PCR made use of 60 Vbeta and 13 Jbeta primers. This table comes from immunoSEQ multiplex PCR, and its TCRdb copy is limited to in-frame clones, with some not included. The top ten hold approximately 6.5% of the sample, which has approximately 200,000 clones, 82% seen once. The chain links TRBV6-5 to TRBJ2-3; 7 bases agree with TRBD2. The TCR sequence derives from a woman in her fifties or sixties in good health and CMV-seropositive. The source material was PBMCs. The CDR3 region is CASSYSGTPDTQYF. DNA for the CDR3: TGTGCCAGCAGTTACAGCGGGACTCCAGATACGCAGTATTTT.